The clone carrying this T cell receptor beta chain has only a few counts. The antigen remains undetermined. Both 60 Vbeta primers and 13 Jbeta primers went into the PCR. This table comes from immunoSEQ multiplex PCR, and its TCRdb copy is limited to in-frame clones, with some not included. This table has roughly 190,000 clones, roughly 73% appearing once. This sample was included in a study of cytomegalovirus exposure and HLA in healthy donors. V gave up 0 bases and J gave up 1 base, with 10 bases separating them. Germline V lookup: CDR1 SGHRS, CDR2 YFSETQ. This CDR3 has 15 amino acids. General study results and limits: Immune exposure information comprised only CMV serostatus. Later analysis identified a missense DCLRE1C variant that was linked to TCR beta V- and J-gene trimming. Common viral pathogens seemed, in a later analysis, to connect with several of the most significant clusters.

What was sequenced was PBMCs. The clonotype was recovered from a female donor in good health and CMV-seronegative. The J gene is TRBJ2-5, the V gene TRBV5-1; weak D call: TRBD2 (5 bases). This chain's CDR3 is CASSLGSGTQETQYF. The CDR3 DNA follows: TGCGCCAGCAGCTTGGGGTCGGGAACCCAAGAGACCCAGTACTTC.